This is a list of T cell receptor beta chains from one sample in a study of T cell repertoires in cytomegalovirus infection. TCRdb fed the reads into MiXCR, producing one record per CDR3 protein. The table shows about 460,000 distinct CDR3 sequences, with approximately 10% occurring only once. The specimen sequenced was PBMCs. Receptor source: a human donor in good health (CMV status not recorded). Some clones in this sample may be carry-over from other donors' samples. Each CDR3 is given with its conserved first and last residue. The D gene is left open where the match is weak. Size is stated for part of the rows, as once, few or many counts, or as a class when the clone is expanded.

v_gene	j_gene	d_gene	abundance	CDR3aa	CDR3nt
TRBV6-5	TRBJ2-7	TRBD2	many	CASSYAGDSYEQYF	TGTGCCAGCAGTTACGCGGGAGACTCCTACGAGCAGTACTTC
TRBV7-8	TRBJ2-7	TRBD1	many	CASSLGQRKQYF	TGTGCCAGCAGCCTGGGACAGAGAAAGCAGTACTTC
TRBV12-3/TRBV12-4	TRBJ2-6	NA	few	CASSFTGGANVLTF	TGTGCCAGCAGTTTTACGGGTGGGGCCAACGTCCTGACTTTC
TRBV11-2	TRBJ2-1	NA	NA	CASSSKTRSSYNEQFF	TGTGCCAGCAGTTCCAAGACCCGCAGCTCCTACAATGAGCAGTTCTTC
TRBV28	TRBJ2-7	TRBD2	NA	CASSTRLAGELMDEQYF	TGTGCCAGCAGTACCCGACTAGCGGGAGAACTTATGGACGAGCAGTACTTC
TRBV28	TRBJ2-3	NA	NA	CASREVGDTQYF	TGTGCCAGCAGGGAGGTCGGAGATACGCAGTATTTT
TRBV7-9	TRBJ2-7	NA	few	CASREGGEQYF	TGTGCCAGCAGAGAGGGGGGCGAGCAGTACTTC
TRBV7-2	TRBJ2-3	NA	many	CASSSWGASGTDTQYF	TGTGCCAGCAGTTCCTGGGGGGCTAGCGGCACAGATACGCAGTATTTT
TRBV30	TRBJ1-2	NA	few	CAWSPQDRLNYGYTF	TGTGCCTGGAGCCCCCAGGACCGTCTTAACTATGGCTACACCTTC
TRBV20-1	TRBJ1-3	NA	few	CSARDGRKAGNTIYF	TGCAGTGCTAGAGATGGGAGGAAGGCTGGAAACACCATATATTTT
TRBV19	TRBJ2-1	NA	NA	CASNNGPYSYNEQFF	TGTGCCAGTAACAACGGGCCTTACTCCTACAATGAGCAGTTCTTC
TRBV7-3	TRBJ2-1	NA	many	CASSYDSSTYNEQFF	TGTGCCAGCAGTTACGACTCTTCAACCTACAATGAGCAGTTCTTC
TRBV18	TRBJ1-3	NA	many	CASSPGSGSGNTIYF	TGTGCCAGCTCACCAGGAAGTGGCTCTGGAAACACCATATATTTT
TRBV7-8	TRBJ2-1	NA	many	CASSLARVLRWDEQFF	TGTGCCAGCAGCTTAGCGAGGGTCCTCCGATGGGATGAGCAGTTCTTC
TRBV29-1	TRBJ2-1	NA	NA	CSVCRGSSYNEQFF	TGCAGCGTTTGCCGGGGAAGCTCCTACAATGAGCAGTTCTTC
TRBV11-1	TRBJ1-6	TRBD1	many	CASSSGTGGDSPLHF	TGTGCCAGCAGCTCCGGGACAGGGGGAGATTCACCCCTCCACTTT
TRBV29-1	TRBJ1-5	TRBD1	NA	CSVDLILQGQGSNQPQHF	TGCAGCGTTGACCTAATCCTCCAGGGACAGGGCAGCAATCAGCCCCAGCATTTT
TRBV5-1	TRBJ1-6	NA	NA	CASSLLESRSPLHF	TGCGCCAGCAGCTTGTTGGAGTCCCGCTCACCCCTCCACTTT
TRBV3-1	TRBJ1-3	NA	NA	CASSQVLRSGNTIYF	TGTGCCAGCAGCCAAGTTTTGCGCTCTGGAAACACCATATATTTT
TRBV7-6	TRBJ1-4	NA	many	CASSAEVVATNEKLFF	TGTGCCAGCAGTGCCGAGGTGGTAGCAACTAATGAAAAACTGTTTTTT
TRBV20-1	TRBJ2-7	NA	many	CSARDPLGREQYF	TGCAGTGCTAGAGATCCGCTAGGAAGGGAGCAGTACTTC
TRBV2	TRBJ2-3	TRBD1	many	CASSPGTGGTDTQYF	TGTGCCAGCAGTCCTGGGACAGGGGGTACCGATACGCAGTATTTT
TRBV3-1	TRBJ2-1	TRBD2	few	CASSLAGGGRYEQFF	TGTGCCAGCTCCCTAGCGGGAGGCGGAAGGTATGAGCAGTTCTTC
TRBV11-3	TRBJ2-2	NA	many	CASSLIGAPGELFF	TGTGCCAGCAGCTTAATAGGAGCGCCCGGGGAGCTGTTTTTT
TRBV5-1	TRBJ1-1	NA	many	CASSLMAVNTEAFF	TGCGCCAGCAGCTTAATGGCAGTCAACACTGAAGCTTTCTTT
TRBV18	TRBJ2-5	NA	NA	CASSPSGPLETQYF	TGTGCCAGCTCACCATCGGGACCGCTAGAGACCCAGTACTTC
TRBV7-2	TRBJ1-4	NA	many	CASSLMDPRKLFF	TGTGCCAGCAGCCTCATGGACCCGCGAAAACTGTTTTTT
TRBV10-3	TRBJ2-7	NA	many	CAISESDGYEQYF	TGTGCCATCAGTGAGTCCGACGGGTACGAGCAGTACTTC
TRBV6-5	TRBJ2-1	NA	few	CASTATRVNEQFF	TGTGCCAGCACAGCTACTAGGGTTAATGAGCAGTTCTTC
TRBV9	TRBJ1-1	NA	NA	CASSAPVGGMNTEAFF	TGTGCCAGCAGCGCCCCTGTCGGGGGCATGAACACTGAAGCTTTCTTT
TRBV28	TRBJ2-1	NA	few	CASSLRGGTPPYNEQFF	TGTGCCAGCAGTTTACGGGGCGGGACCCCCCCCTACAATGAGCAGTTCTTC
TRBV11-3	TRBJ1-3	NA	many	CASSLGTQASGNTIYF	TGTGCCAGCAGCTTAGGGACTCAGGCCTCTGGAAACACCATATATTTT
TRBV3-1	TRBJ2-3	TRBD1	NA	CASSWGQQSTDTQYF	TGTGCCAGCAGCTGGGGACAGCAGAGCACAGATACGCAGTATTTT
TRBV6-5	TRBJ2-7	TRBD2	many	CASSYSREGSYEQYF	TGTGCCAGCAGTTACTCCAGGGAGGGGTCCTACGAGCAGTACTTC
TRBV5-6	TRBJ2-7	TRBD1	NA	CASSGDSLTEQYF	TGTGCCAGCAGCGGGGACAGTTTAACTGAGCAGTACTTC
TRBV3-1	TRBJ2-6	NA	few	CASSHASQANVLTF	TGTGCCAGCAGCCACGCCTCGCAGGCCAACGTCCTGACTTTC
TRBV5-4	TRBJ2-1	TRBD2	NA	CASSLAGTSGFGEQFF	TGTGCCAGCAGCTTGGCCGGGACTAGCGGTTTTGGTGAGCAGTTCTTC
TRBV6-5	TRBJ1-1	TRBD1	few	CASSLAGGKGNTEAFF	TGTGCCAGCAGCCTCGCAGGGGGTAAGGGGAACACTGAAGCTTTCTTT
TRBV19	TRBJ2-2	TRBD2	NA	CASSISSGGANTGELFF	TGTGCCAGTAGTATAAGTAGCGGGGGAGCGAACACCGGGGAGCTGTTTTTT
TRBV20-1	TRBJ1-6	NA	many	CSAPLGGRNNSPLHF	TGCAGTGCCCCTTTGGGGGGGAGGAATAATTCACCCCTCCACTTT
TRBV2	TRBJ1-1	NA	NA	CASGPKNTEAFF	TGTGCCAGCGGTCCAAAGAACACTGAAGCTTTCTTT
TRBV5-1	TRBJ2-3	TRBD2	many	CASSLDLAAPMHTQYF	TGCGCCAGCAGCTTGGATCTAGCGGCTCCCATGCATACGCAGTATTTT
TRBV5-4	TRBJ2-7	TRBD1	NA	CASSQGDRYEQYF	TGTGCCAGCAGCCAGGGGGATCGTTACGAGCAGTACTTC
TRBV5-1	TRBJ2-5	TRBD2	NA	CASSLDSGGPQETQYF	TGCGCCAGCAGCTTGGATAGCGGGGGCCCTCAAGAGACCCAGTACTTC
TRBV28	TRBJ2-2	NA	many	CASSLIGTGELFF	TGTGCCAGCAGTTTAATTGGCACCGGGGAGCTGTTTTTT
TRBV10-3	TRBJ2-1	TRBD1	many	CAIGGQGLPNEQFF	TGTGCCATCGGGGGACAGGGGCTCCCCAATGAGCAGTTCTTC
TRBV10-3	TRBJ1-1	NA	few	CAIRDRHTEAFF	TGTGCCATCAGGGACCGTCACACTGAAGCTTTCTTT
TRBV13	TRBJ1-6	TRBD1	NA	CASSSVGQGANSPLHF	TGTGCCAGCAGCTCCGTGGGACAGGGGGCGAATTCACCCCTCCACTTT